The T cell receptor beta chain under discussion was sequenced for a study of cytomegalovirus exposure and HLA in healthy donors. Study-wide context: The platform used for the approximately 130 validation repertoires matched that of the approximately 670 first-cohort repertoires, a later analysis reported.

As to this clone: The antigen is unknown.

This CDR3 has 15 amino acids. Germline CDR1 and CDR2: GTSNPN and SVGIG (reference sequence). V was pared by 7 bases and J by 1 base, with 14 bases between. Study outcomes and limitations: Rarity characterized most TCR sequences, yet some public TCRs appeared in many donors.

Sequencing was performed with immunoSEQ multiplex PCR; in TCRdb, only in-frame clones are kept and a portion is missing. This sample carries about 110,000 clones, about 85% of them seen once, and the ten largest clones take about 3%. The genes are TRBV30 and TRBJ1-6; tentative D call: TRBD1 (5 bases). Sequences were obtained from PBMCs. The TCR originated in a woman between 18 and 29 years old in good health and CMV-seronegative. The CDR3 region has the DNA TGTGCCTACAAGGGTACAGGATCCTATAATTCACCCCTCCACTTT. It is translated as CAYKGTGSYNSPLHF.